This paragraph covers one T cell receptor beta chain sequence. Its specificity is unknown. The germline CDR1 and CDR2 sequences are SNHLY and FYNNEI. V shed 4 bases and J 8 bases; nucleotides not matched to a gene: 13. The CDR3 length is 16 residues. The data were taken from a study of cytomegalovirus exposure and HLA in healthy donors. This PCR relied on a set of 60 Vbeta primers and 13 Jbeta primers. Profiled with immunoSEQ multiplex PCR; TCRdb holds only in-frame clones, not every one. The table lists 140,000 to 150,000 clones, 75% to 85% of them singletons. Notes on the study in general: Association with HLA alleles at 0.05 false discovery rate was found for around 17,000 TCR beta sequences in a later analysis.

The sequence was obtained from a young woman in good health and CMV-seropositive. The chain is built from TRBV2 and TRBJ2-1; 8 bases agree with TRBD2. Input material: PBMCs. The CDR3, as DNA: TGTGCCAGCAGTGGAACCCGGGGGGGCAGTTCGGATGAGCAGTTCTTC. This translates into CASSGTRGGSSDEQFF. Drawing the rest from reference TRBV2 and TRBJ2-1, the complete variable domain is EPEVTQTPSHQVTQMGQEVILRCVPISNHLYFYWYRQILGQKVEFLVSFYNNEISEKSEIFDDQFSVERPDGSNFTLKIRSTKLEDSAMYFCASSGTRGGSSDEQFFGPGTRLTVL.